This T cell receptor (beta chain) is drawn from a study of Graves' ophthalmopathy and Graves' hyperthyroidism. Study as a whole: The blood sample was drawn at first diagnosis and before any treatment.

This clonotype is labeled medium-sized (0.01 to 0.1%). Those donors who had ophthalmopathy presented with moderate-to-severe activity, a CAS of ≥3, a NOSPECS of ≥4 and a duration under 3 months. The CDR3 is 12 residues long. The V end lost 2 bases, the J end lost 0 bases, and 1 base lay between the germline ends. For repertoire sequencing, the TCR beta CDR3 regions were amplified from RNA transcripts. RT-PCR with HTBI primers came first, then second-round multiplex PCR. MiXCR, run by TCRdb on the multiplex PCR reads, gives a single entry per CDR3 protein. Among under 200,000 distinct CDR3 sequences listed, 37% were seen once.

The sample was peripheral blood. The V and J genes are TRBV12-3 or TRBV12-4 and TRBJ1-1, with unresolved D. The clonotype originates from a woman in her thirties or forties with Graves' ophthalmopathy. This CDR3 reads CASSLLNTEAFF. The DNA of the CDR3 is TGTGCCAGCAGTTTACTGAACACTGAAGCTTTCTTT.